A single sample gave rise to the 30 T cell receptor beta chains below, sequenced in a study of CD8+CD57+ T cells in acquired aplastic anemia. CDR3 and TCR beta VDJ profiling relied on genomic DNA as the template. TCRdb re-called the reads with MiXCR, one entry per CDR3 protein. The sample consists of 55,000 to 80,000 distinct CDR3 sequences, approximately 51% of them appearing once. Sample: sorted CD4+, CD8+, or CD8+CD57+ T cells (not recorded which) from PBMCs. The receptors were gathered from a human donor in good health, serving as a control.

This clonotype appeared many times. The chain couples TRBV20-1 to TRBJ1-1, with D tentatively TRBD1 (5 bases). CDR3 length: 15 amino acids. CDR1 DFQATT and CDR2 SNEGSKA come from the germline V gene (reference sequence). With 1 base removed from V and 0 bases from J, the gap between germline ends came to 12 bases. CDR3 sequence reads: CSARVTVSVNTEAFF. CDR3 bases: TGCAGTGCTAGAGTGACAGTTTCTGTGAACACTGAAGCTTTCTTT.

In its sample, this clonotype was seen many times. The V gene is TRBV12-3 or TRBV12-4, the J gene TRBJ2-6, with 7 bases fitting TRBD1. The CDR3 loop spans 16 amino acids. The ends lost 10 bases at V and 0 bases at J; junction bases unmatched: 9. The CDR3, as DNA: TGTGCCACCCCGACAGGGACGAGCTCTGGGGCCAACGTCCTGACTTTC. It encodes CATPTGTSSGANVLTF.

This chain joins TRBV5-1 and TRBJ1-2, with a possible D match to TRBD1 (5 bases). The CDR3 runs 14 residues. Germline V lookup: CDR1 SGHRS, CDR2 YFSETQ. Trimming took off 4 bases at V and 7 bases at J, with 17 bases between the two ends. As DNA, the CDR3 is TGCGCCAGCAGCCTTGGGGACGGCCTCTCTGGCTACACCTTC. It is translated as CASSLGDGLSGYTF.

This clonotype was counted a few times. The V and J genes are TRBV2 and TRBJ1-1; no firm D call. V lost 6 bases and J 0 bases, leaving 11 bases between the germline ends. Per the germline V gene, CDR1 is SNHLY and CDR2 is FYNNEI. The CDR3 extends over 14 amino acids. The CDR3 loop is CASRVDIMNTEAFF. In nucleotides, the CDR3 is TGTGCCAGCAGGGTCGACATCATGAACACTGAAGCTTTCTTT.

The table lists this clonotype with a count of one. The gene calls are TRBV6-5 and TRBJ1-1; D uncertain. Trimming stripped 2 bases from V and 4 bases from J, with 14 bases between. Germline loops: CDR1 MNHEY, CDR2 SVGAGI. The CDR3 is made up of 15 amino acids. The CDR3 DNA is TGTGCCAGCAGTTACGGGGTACAAGTGGGCACTGAAGCTTTCTTT. Residues: CASSYGVQVGTEAFF.

By share, this clonotype ranks as medium-sized. This chain links TRBV20-1 with TRBJ2-5; TRBD1 matches at 10 bases. This CDR3 has 16 residues. Germline CDR1 reads DFQATT; CDR2 reads SNEGSKA (reference sequence). J gave up 2 bases and V 1 base, and 7 bases lay outside the gene matches. CDR3 nucleotide sequence: TGCAGTGCTAGAGGCCTCGGGACAGGGGAACAAGAGACCCAGTACTTC. Translation: CSARGLGTGEQETQYF.

This clonotype is termed medium-sized (0.01 to 0.1%). The gene calls are TRBV10-3 and TRBJ1-2; 7 bases are a match to TRBD1. The CDR3 consists of 13 residues. Germline V gene lookup returns CDR1 ENHRY and CDR2 SYGVKD. V dropped 10 bases and J dropped 5; count of bases not matched to a gene: 10. The CDR3 region is CATGTAIGYGYTF. The CDR3 DNA reads TGTGCCACCGGGACAGCCATCGGGTATGGCTACACCTTC.

The V call is TRBV2, the J call TRBJ2-7; 11 bases align to TRBD1. The CDR3 is made up of 15 amino acids. The germline gives CDR1 SNHLY, CDR2 FYNNEI. Losses at the gene ends were 5 bases for V and 3 bases for J; bases not matched to a gene: 6. In DNA, the CDR3 is TGTGCCAGCAGTAAGAAAGGGACAGGGGGCTACGAGCAGTACTTC. Its translation: CASSKKGTGGYEQYF.

The chain combines TRBV10-3 with TRBJ1-1, with no clear D. V was cut by 11 bases and J by 1 base, with 11 bases left in between. CDR3 length equals 12 residues. Germline V gene lookup returns CDR1 ENHRY and CDR2 SYGVKD. CDR3 nucleotides: TGTGCCGTCAAGGGCGGGAACACTGAAGCTTTCTTT. Translating gives CAVKGGNTEAFF.

The chain employs TRBV2 and TRBJ2-5, with 9 nucleotides matching TRBD2. This CDR3 has 13 amino acids. V shed 4 bases and J 5 bases; nucleotides not matched to a gene: 2. Germline V gene data show CDR1 as SNHLY and CDR2 as FYNNEI. CDR3 protein: CASSGGLAETQYF. CDR3 DNA: TGTGCCAGCAGTGGTGGACTAGCGGAGACCCAGTACTTC.

The chain uses TRBV9 and TRBJ2-3; the D is unclear. Trimming left V 3 bases short and J 7 bases short, with 15 bases between. This CDR3 has 14 residues. CDR1 SGDLS and CDR2 YYNGEE come from the germline V gene. The CDR3 here is CASSAETVGHTQYF. The DNA for the CDR3 is TGTGCCAGCAGCGCAGAGACGGTGGGTCATACGCAGTATTTT.

This clonotype was recorded many times. The chain links TRBV4-1 to TRBJ1-6; D may be TRBD1 (6 bases). The germline V gene encodes CDR1 MGHRA and CDR2 YSYEKL. The CDR3 is 16 amino acids. V was clipped by 1 base and J by 8 bases, with 15 bases between them. The CDR3 loop is CASSQVLGAGYSPLHF. The CDR3 nucleotides are TGCGCCAGCAGCCAAGTTCTGGGGGCTGGGTATTCACCCCTCCACTTT.

The chain uses TRBV20-1 and TRBJ2-1, with D possibly being TRBD2 (5 bases). In germline, CDR1 is DFQATT, CDR2 SNEGSKA (reference sequence). V was cut by 2 bases and J by 12 bases, with 8 bases left in between. The CDR3 is made up of 10 amino acids. CDR3 nucleotides: TGCAGTGCTAGACTAGCTGTGCAGTTCTTC. Its protein is CSARLAVQFF.

This clonotype is medium-sized. The CDR3 nucleotides are TGTGCCAGCATACAGGCCTCCTACAATGAGCAGTTCTTC. As protein: CASIQASYNEQFF. This chain joins TRBV2 and TRBJ2-1; D is perhaps TRBD1 (5 bases). Germline lookup yields CDR1 SNHLY and CDR2 FYNNEI. Trimming left V 7 bases short and J 0 bases short, with 7 bases between. CDR3 length equals 13 residues.

This clonotype was seen once. This is likely a read error, given that the CDR3 carries no conserved phenylalanine or tryptophan at its end. The rearrangement links TRBV7-9 to TRBJ1-1; D call uncertain. The germline CDR1 and CDR2 sequences are SEHNR and FQNEAQ (reference sequence). The CDR3 contains 14 residues. The CDR3 spells CAISSLDGNTEAFL. CDR3 coding DNA: TGTGCCATCAGCTCCCTCGACGGTAACACTGAAGCTTTCCTT.

At least ten counts were recorded for this clonotype. This chain uses TRBV30 with TRBJ2-7; the match to TRBD2 covers 7 bases. Germline V gives CDR1 GTSNPN, CDR2 SVGIG (reference sequence). CDR3 length: 14 residues. V dropped 2 bases and J dropped 4; count of bases not matched to a gene: 8. CDR3 residues: CAWSSPGGFYEQYF. The CDR3 region has the DNA TGTGCCTGGAGTTCCCCGGGGGGATTTTACGAGCAGTACTTC.

This clonotype was observed many times. The CDR3 DNA reads as TGTGCCAGCAGCCCCGTGGGGGTTGGGCCTAACTATGGCTACACCTTC. Translating it yields CASSPVGVGPNYGYTF. The V and J genes are TRBV6-5 and TRBJ1-2; the D gene is possibly TRBD1 (5 bases). In germline, CDR1 is MNHEY, CDR2 SVGAGI. The CDR3 runs to 16 residues. Trimming removed 6 bases from V and 0 bases from J, with 17 bases in between.

V is TRBV29-1 and J is TRBJ2-7; 8 bases are shared with TRBD1. V lost 6 bases to trimming and J lost 3 bases; unmatched junction nucleotides: 7. This CDR3 contains 13 residues. Looked up from germline, CDR1 is SQVTM and CDR2 is ANQGSEA. In DNA, the CDR3 is TGCAGCGTCCTTGGACAGGGTGGCTACGAGCAGTACTTC. Protein product: CSVLGQGGYEQYF.

V gene TRBV25-1 combines with J gene TRBJ2-1, with D perhaps matching TRBD1 (6 bases). CDR1 and CDR2 (germline): MGHDK, SYGVNS. Deletions cut 1 base from V and 11 bases from J, with 12 bases between. CDR3 length: 13 amino acids. The CDR3 DNA reads as TGTGCCAGCAGTGAATGGACAGCAAATAAGCAGTTCTTC. Its protein product is CASSEWTANKQFF.

The sample holds one count of this clonotype. The rearrangement links TRBV7-6 to TRBJ2-7; either TRBD1 or TRBD2 may supply D (5 bases each). V lost 2 bases and J lost 6, with 14 bases in between. From germline, CDR1 is SGHVS and CDR2 FNYEAQ. This CDR3 has 14 residues. CDR3 DNA: TGTGCCAGCAGCTTAAGAAGGGACCCCTGCGAGCAGTACTTC. Protein: CASSLRRDPCEQYF.

This clonotype has at least ten counts. This chain uses TRBV7-9 with TRBJ2-1; weak D call: TRBD2 (5 bases). The CDR3 is made up of 15 amino acids. The V gene lost 5 bases and the J gene lost 4 bases, with 15 bases spanning the gap. CDR1 is SEHNR and CDR2 is FQNEAQ in the germline V gene (reference sequence). CDR3 residues: CASSPIGERYNEQFF. The CDR3 coding sequence is TGTGCCAGCAGCCCCATCGGGGAGAGATACAATGAGCAGTTCTTC.

This clonotype was detected ten times or more. The rearrangement links TRBV4-1 to TRBJ2-3; TRBD2 matches at 14 bases. From germline, CDR1 is MGHRA and CDR2 YSYEKL. CDR3 size: 18 residues. The ends lost 3 bases at V and 5 bases at J; junction bases unmatched: 10. The CDR3 loop is CASSQAGLAGEYGDTQYF. In nucleotides, the CDR3 is TGCGCCAGCAGCCAGGCGGGACTAGCGGGAGAATACGGAGATACGCAGTATTTT.

The chain has TRBV15 and TRBJ1-4; D may be TRBD1 (6 bases). This CDR3 spans 13 amino acids. CDR1 is LNHNV and CDR2 is YYDKDF in the germline V gene (reference sequence). Trimming cost V 11 bases and J 7 bases, with 17 bases left between them. In DNA, the CDR3 is TGTGCCTCTACTTCGGACAGAAGTGAAAAACTGTTTTTT. Its translation: CASTSDRSEKLFF. Complete variable domain (other parts from reference TRBV15 and TRBJ1-4): DAMVIQNPRYQVTQFGKPVTLSCSQTLNHNVMYWYQQKSSQAPKLLFHYYDKDFNNEADTPDNFQSRRPNTSFCFLDIRSPGLGDTAMYLCASTSDRSEKLFFGSGTQLSVL.

J is TRBJ2-1 and V is TRBV7-9; D not resolved. The germline V gene encodes CDR1 SEHNR and CDR2 FQNEAQ (reference sequence). V lost 6 bases, J lost 7 bases, and 10 bases lay in between. CDR3 size: 12 residues. CDR3 nucleotide sequence: TGTGCCAGCAGTCGTCTTTCGAATGAGCAGTTCTTC. Its protein product is CASSRLSNEQFF. Based on the CDR3 plus reference TRBV7-9 and TRBJ2-1, the full variable domain is DTGVSQNPRHKITKRGQNVTFRCDPISEHNRLYWYRQTLGQGPEFLTYFQNEAQLEKSRLLSDRFSAERPKGSFSTLEIQRTEQGDSAMYLCASSRLSNEQFFGPGTRLTVL.

V usage is TRBV9 and J usage is TRBJ2-7; a possible D gene is TRBD2 (6 bases). The germline V gene has CDR1 SGDLS and CDR2 YYNGEE. The CDR3 totals 15 residues. Trimming took 0 bases from V and 3 from J, leaving 13 bases between them. CDR3: CASSVDGGWYYEQYF. The DNA of the CDR3 is TGTGCCAGCAGCGTAGACGGAGGGTGGTACTACGAGCAGTACTTC.

The V and J genes are TRBV9 and TRBJ2-5, with D possibly matching TRBD1 (6 bases). The CDR3 has 15 amino acids. Looked up from germline, CDR1 is SGDLS and CDR2 is YYNGEE. Trimming took 0 bases from V and 5 from J, leaving 14 bases between them. The CDR3 nucleotides read TGTGCCAGCAGCGTAGGTTCAGGGGTAACGGAGACCCAGTACTTC. The encoded protein is CASSVGSGVTETQYF.

This chain uses TRBV19 with TRBJ1-1; D remains unclear. The CDR3 is made up of 13 amino acids. CDR1 and CDR2 from the germline V gene are LNHDA and SQIVND (reference sequence). Trimming cost V 3 bases and J 0 bases, with 5 bases left between them. CDR3 coding DNA: TGTGCCAGTAGTATCCTAGTGAACACTGAAGCTTTCTTT. This encodes CASSILVNTEAFF.

The chain employs TRBV24-1 and TRBJ1-5, with D possibly matching TRBD1 (6 bases). Germline V gives CDR1 KGHDR, CDR2 SFDVKD. V was trimmed by 5 bases and J by 3 bases, leaving 13 bases between them. The CDR3 loop spans 15 amino acids. The CDR3 nucleotides are TGTGCCACCAGTGGGGAAGGGGGTTACAATCAGCCCCAGCATTTT. Translated: CATSGEGGYNQPQHF.

A word on this clonotype: At one end, the junction sequence differs from germline, possibly due to a read error. The chain has TRBV11-1 and TRBJ1-2, with D tentatively TRBD1 (5 bases). The germline gives CDR1 SGHAT, CDR2 FQDESV (reference sequence). The CDR3 is 16 residues long. In DNA form, the CDR3 reads TGTGCCAGCAGCGTAGCTGGGACGGAAGCTTCCTATGGCTACACCTTC. This translates into CASSVAGTEASYGYTF.

The sample holds one count of this clonotype. V gene TRBV5-4 combines with J gene TRBJ2-7; 7 bases match TRBD2. The V gene's germline CDR1 is SGHNT and CDR2 YYREEE (reference sequence). The CDR3 has 14 residues. V shed 4 bases, J shed 6 bases, and the junction held 10 bases outside the gene matches. CDR3 loop: CASSPGEGLVEQYF. The CDR3 DNA follows: TGTGCCAGCAGCCCTGGGGAGGGGTTGGTCGAGCAGTACTTC.